The next 9 T cell receptor beta chains were all read from a single sample in a study of T cell changes during pregnancy in multiple sclerosis (dated by TCRdb to the late 2010s). The library was built by means of the immunoSEQ multiplex PCR assay. The table was pulled from immuneACCESS by TCRdb, which kept in-frame rearrangements only. Such tables lose some clones; where checked, under half of the loss comes from unresolved V genes, and the rest has no known cause. The sample table records about 83,000 clones; nearly 95% of these occur just once. Around 1% of the sample is held by the ten biggest clonotypes. The sequencing here drew on peripheral blood, taken in the second trimester of pregnancy. Source of these receptors: a female donor with multiple sclerosis, enrolled in a pregnancy study.

The gene calls are TRBV15 and TRBJ2-4, with TRBD1 identical over 10 bases. The CDR3 has 14 amino acids. With V trimmed by 5 bases and J by 8 bases, 6 bases remained unmatched. CDR1 LNHNV and CDR2 YYDKDF come from the germline V gene (reference sequence). CDR3 nucleotides: TGTGCCACCAGCCCGGGACAGGGGAGGGACATTCAGTACTTC. It specifies CATSPGQGRDIQYF.

The CDR3: CATREGVRQPQHF. The CDR3 coding sequence is TGTGCCACCCGGGAGGGGGTACGACAGCCCCAGCATTTT. This chain links TRBV15 with TRBJ1-5, with D tentatively TRBD1 (6 bases). This CDR3 spans 13 amino acids. Trimming pared 8 bases from V and 7 bases from J, leaving 15 bases between. Germline V gene sequence: CDR1 LNHNV, CDR2 YYDKDF (reference sequence).

The chain combines TRBV27 with TRBJ2-7; 8 nucleotides align to TRBD1. The CDR3 runs to 14 residues. Germline values: CDR1 MNHEY, CDR2 SMNVEV (reference sequence). V was clipped by 4 bases and J by 5 bases; unmatched bases: 7. The CDR3 bases are TGTGCCAGCAGTTCCGGACAGGGTCTCAACGAGCAGTACTTC. Translating it yields CASSSGQGLNEQYF.

The chain employs TRBV27 and TRBJ1-2; 7 nucleotides agree with TRBD1. This CDR3 has 17 residues. Trimming cost V 6 bases and J 3 bases; bases outside gene matches: 16. CDR1 and CDR2 (germline): MNHEY, SMNVEV (reference sequence). CDR3 loop: CASSRRTGVSTDYGYTF. Here the CDR3 DNA reads TGTGCCAGCAGCCGACGGACAGGCGTCTCCACCGACTATGGCTACACCTTC.

The chain uses TRBV7-8 and TRBJ1-2, with 8 nucleotides matching TRBD1. J gave up 7 bases and V 3 bases, and 7 bases lay outside the gene matches. Germline V gene sequence: CDR1 SGHVS, CDR2 FQNEAQ. The CDR3 covers 14 residues. The CDR3: CASSLDRAPSGYTF. In nucleotides, the CDR3 is TGTGCCAGCAGCTTGGACAGGGCGCCAAGTGGCTACACCTTC.

J is TRBJ1-2 and V is TRBV28, with TRBD1 as a possible D gene (6 bases). The CDR3 is 13 residues long. The germline V and J ends were trimmed by 5 bases and 4 bases, with 11 bases remaining between them. The germline V gene encodes CDR1 MDHEN and CDR2 SYDVKM. CDR3 coding DNA: TGTGCCAGCAGTCACAGGGTGCCCTATGGCTACACCTTC. As protein: CASSHRVPYGYTF.

The chain has TRBV4-3 and TRBJ1-3; 12 nucleotides line up with TRBD1. CDR1 is LGHNA, CDR2 YSLEER, per germline. There are 17 residues in the CDR3. Unmatched junction bases numbered 5, after V lost 2 bases and J lost 3 bases. CDR3 amino acids: CASSQRGQGANGNTIYF. As DNA, the CDR3 is TGCGCCAGCAGCCAAAGGGGACAGGGGGCAAATGGAAACACCATATATTTT.

The rearrangement uses TRBV7-3 and TRBJ1-1; the match to TRBD1 covers 8 bases. The CDR3 contains 13 residues. V gave up 5 bases and J gave up 5 bases; unmatched junction bases: 4. Germline V gives CDR1 SGHTA, CDR2 FQGTGA. The CDR3 region has the DNA TGTGCCAGCAGCCCGCAGGGGGCGACTGAAGCTTTCTTT. Translation: CASSPQGATEAFF.

The rearrangement uses TRBV27 and TRBJ1-1; D remains ambiguous. V lost 4 bases and J lost 6, with 12 bases in between. Germline V lookup: CDR1 MNHEY, CDR2 SMNVEV (reference sequence). The CDR3 extends over 13 amino acids. CDR3 in DNA: TGTGCCAGCAGTTCCACCCGGAGCCCTGAAGCTTTCTTT. It translates to CASSSTRSPEAFF.